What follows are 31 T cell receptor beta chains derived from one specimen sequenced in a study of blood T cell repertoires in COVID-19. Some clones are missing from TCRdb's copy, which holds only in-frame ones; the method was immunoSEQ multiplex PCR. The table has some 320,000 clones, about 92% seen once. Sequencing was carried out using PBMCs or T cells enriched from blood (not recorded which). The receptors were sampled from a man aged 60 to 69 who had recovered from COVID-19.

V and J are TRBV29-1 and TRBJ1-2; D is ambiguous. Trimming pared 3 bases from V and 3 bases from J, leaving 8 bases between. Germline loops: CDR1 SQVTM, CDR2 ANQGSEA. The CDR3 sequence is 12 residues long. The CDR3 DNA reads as TGCAGCGTTGAGTTAGTATACTATGGCTACACCTTC. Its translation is CSVELVYYGYTF.

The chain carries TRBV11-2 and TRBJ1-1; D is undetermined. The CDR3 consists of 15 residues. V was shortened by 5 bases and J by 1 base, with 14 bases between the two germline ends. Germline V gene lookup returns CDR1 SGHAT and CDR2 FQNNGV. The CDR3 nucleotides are TGTGCCAGCAGCCCCGTCCCACGGGGGAACACTGAAGCTTTCTTT. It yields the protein CASSPVPRGNTEAFF.

The CDR3 DNA is TGTGCCAGCGGCCCGCGCGGCAGAGGGGGTCAGCCCCAGCATTTT. Residues: CASGPRGRGGQPQHF. The rearrangement links TRBV6-2 or TRBV6-3 to TRBJ1-5; possibly TRBD1 for D (6 bases). With 8 bases removed from V and 6 bases from J, the gap between germline ends came to 20 bases. The germline CDR1 and CDR2 sequences are MNHEY and SVGEGT. The CDR3 contains 15 residues.

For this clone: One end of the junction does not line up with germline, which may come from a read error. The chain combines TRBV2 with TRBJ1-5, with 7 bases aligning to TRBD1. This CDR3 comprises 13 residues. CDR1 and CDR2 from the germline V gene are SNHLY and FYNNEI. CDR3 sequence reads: CASNEGGVQPQHF. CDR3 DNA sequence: TGTGCCAGCAATGAAGGGGGCGTTCAGCCCCAGCATTTT.

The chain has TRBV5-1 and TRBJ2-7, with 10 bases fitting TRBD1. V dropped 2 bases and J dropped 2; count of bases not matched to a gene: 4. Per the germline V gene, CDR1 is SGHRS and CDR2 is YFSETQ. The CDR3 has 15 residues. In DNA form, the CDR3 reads TGCGCCAGCAGCTTCCCCGGGACAGGGGCCTACGAGCAGTACTTC. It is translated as CASSFPGTGAYEQYF.

This chain's CDR3 is CASSWGTVNTGELFF. The CDR3 DNA follows: TGTGCCAGCAGCTGGGGGACAGTGAACACCGGGGAGCTGTTTTTT. J is TRBJ2-2 and V is TRBV9; 7 bases fit TRBD1. The CDR3 runs to 15 residues. The ends lost 4 bases at V and 1 base at J; junction bases unmatched: 4. The V gene's germline CDR1 is SGDLS and CDR2 YYNGEE.

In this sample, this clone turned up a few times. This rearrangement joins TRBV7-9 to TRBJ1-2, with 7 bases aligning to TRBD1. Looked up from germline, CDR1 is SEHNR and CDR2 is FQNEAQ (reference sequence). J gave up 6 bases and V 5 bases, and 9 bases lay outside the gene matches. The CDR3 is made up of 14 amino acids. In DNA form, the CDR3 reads TGTGCCAGCAGCATAGGGACAGTTAATCATGGCTACACCTTC. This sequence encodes CASSIGTVNHGYTF.

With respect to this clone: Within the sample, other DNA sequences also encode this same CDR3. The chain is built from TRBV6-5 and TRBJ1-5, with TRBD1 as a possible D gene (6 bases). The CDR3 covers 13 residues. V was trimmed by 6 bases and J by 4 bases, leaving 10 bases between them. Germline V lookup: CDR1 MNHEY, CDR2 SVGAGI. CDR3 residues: CASSQGPNQPQHF. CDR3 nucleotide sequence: TGTGCCAGCAGCCAGGGGCCGAATCAGCCCCAGCATTTT.

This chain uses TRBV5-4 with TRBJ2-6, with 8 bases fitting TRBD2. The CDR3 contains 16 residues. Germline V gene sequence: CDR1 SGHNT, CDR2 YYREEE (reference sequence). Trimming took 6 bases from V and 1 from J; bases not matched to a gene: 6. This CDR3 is CASTQGTRSGANVLTF. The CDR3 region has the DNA TGTGCCAGCACCCAGGGGACTAGATCTGGGGCCAACGTCCTGACTTTC. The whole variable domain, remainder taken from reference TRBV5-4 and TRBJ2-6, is ETGVTQSPTHLIKTRGQQVTLRCSSQSGHNTVSWYQQALGQGPQFIFQYYREEENGRGNFPPRFSGLQFPNYSSELNVNALELDDSALYLCASTQGTRSGANVLTFGAGSRLTVL.

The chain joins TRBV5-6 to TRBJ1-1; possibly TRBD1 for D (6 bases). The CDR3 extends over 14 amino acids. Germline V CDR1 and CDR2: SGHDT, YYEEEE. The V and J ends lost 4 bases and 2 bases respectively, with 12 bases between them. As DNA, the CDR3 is TGTGCCAGCAGCGTCGGACAGTATAACACTGAAGCTTTCTTT. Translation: CASSVGQYNTEAFF.

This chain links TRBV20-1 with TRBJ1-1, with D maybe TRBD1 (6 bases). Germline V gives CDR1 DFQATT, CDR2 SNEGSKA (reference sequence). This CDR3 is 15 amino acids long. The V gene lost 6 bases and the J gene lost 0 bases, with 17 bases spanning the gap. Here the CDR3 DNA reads TGCAGTGCCAGTACGACAGGCAGAATGAACACTGAAGCTTTCTTT. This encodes CSASTTGRMNTEAFF.

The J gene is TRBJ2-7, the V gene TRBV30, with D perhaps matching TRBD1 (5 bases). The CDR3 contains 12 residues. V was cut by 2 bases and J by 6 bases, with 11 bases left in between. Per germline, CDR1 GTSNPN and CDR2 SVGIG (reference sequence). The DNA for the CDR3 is TGTGCCTGGAGTACGCAGGGTGCCGAGCAGTACTTC. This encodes CAWSTQGAEQYF.

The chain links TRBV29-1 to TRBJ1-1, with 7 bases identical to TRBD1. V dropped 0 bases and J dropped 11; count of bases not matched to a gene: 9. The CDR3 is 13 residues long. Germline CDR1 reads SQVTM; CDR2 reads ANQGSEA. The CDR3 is CSVEDFVGQEAFF. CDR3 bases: TGCAGCGTTGAAGATTTCGTCGGACAGGAGGCTTTCTTT.

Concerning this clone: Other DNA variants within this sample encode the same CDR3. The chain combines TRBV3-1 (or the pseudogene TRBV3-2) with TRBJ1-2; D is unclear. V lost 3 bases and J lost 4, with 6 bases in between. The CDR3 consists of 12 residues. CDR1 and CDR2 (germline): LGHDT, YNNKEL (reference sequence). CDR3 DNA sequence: TGTGCCAGCAGCCAGGTCAGCTATGGCTACACCTTC. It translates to CASSQVSYGYTF.

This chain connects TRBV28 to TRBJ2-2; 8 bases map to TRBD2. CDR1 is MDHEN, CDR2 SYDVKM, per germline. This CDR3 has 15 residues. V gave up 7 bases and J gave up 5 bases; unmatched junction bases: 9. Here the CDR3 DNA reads TGTGCCAGCACGAGGGGGGCTAGCGGGACCGGGGAGCTGTTTTTT. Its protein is CASTRGASGTGELFF.

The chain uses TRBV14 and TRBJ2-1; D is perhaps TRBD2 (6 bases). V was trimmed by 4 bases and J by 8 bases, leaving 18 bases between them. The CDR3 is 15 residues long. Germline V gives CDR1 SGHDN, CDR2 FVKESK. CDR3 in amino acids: CASSPRTSSGDEQFF. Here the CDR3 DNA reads TGTGCCAGCAGCCCGCGAACCTCCTCGGGGGATGAGCAGTTCTTC.

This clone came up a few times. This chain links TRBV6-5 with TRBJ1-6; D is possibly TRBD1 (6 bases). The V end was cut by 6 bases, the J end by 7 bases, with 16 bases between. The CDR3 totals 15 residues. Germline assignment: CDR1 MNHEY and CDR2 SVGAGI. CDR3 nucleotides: TGTGCCAGCAGGCAGGGGACCACCTCAAATTCACCCCTCCACTTT. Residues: CASRQGTTSNSPLHF.

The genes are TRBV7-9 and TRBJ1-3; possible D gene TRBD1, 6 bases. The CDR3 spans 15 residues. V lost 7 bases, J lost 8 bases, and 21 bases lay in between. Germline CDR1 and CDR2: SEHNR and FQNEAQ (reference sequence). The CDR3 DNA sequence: TGTGCCAGCAACCGACAGGACGGGCCAGGGGACACCATATATTTT. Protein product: CASNRQDGPGDTIYF.

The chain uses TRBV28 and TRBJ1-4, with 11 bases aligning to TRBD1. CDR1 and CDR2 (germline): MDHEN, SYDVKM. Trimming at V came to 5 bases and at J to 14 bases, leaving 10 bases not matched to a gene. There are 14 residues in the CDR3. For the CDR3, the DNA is TGTGCCAGCAGTAACCGGGACAGGGGGTTTCGTCTGTTTTTT. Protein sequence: CASSNRDRGFRLFF. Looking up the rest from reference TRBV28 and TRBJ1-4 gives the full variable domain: DVKVTQSSRYLVKRTGEKVFLECVQDMDHENMFWYRQDPGLGLRLIYFSYDVKMKEKGDIPEGYSVSREKKERFSLILESASTNQTSMYLCASSNRDRGFRLFFGSGTQLSVL.

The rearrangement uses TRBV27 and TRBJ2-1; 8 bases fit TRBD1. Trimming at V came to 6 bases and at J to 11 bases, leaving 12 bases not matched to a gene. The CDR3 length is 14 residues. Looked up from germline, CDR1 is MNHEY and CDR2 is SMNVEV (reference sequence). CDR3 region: CASRPPDRANQQFF. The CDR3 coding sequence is TGTGCCAGCAGACCTCCGGACAGGGCAAATCAGCAGTTCTTC.

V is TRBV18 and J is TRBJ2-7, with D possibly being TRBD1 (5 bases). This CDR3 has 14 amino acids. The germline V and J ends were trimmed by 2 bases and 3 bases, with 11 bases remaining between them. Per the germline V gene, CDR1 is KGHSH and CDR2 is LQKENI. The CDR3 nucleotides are TGTGCCAGCTCACCATCAGGGCAGTTCTACGAGCAGTACTTC. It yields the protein CASSPSGQFYEQYF.

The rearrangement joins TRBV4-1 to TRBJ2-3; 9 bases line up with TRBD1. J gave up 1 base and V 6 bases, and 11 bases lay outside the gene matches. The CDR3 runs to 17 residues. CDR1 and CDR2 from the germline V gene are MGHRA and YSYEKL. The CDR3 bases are TGCGCCAGCAGACTTACACCCGGGACAGGGCGCACAGATACGCAGTATTTT. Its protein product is CASRLTPGTGRTDTQYF.

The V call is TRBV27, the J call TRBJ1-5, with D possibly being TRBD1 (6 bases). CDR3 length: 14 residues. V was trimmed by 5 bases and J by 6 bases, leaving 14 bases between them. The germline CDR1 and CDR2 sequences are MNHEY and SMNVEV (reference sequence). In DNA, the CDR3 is TGTGCCAGCAGTCCCCAGGGGTCGGGTCAGCCCCAGCATTTT. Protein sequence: CASSPQGSGQPQHF.

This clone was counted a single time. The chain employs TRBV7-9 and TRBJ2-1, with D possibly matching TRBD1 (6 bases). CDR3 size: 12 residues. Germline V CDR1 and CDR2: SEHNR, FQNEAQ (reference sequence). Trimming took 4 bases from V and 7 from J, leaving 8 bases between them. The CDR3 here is CASSSQGNEQFF. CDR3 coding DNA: TGTGCCAGCAGCTCCCAGGGGAATGAGCAGTTCTTC.

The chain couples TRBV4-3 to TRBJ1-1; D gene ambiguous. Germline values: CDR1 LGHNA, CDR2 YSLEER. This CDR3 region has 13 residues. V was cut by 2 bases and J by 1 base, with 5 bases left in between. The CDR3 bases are TGCGCCAGCAGCCAAACACAGAACACTGAAGCTTTCTTT. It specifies CASSQTQNTEAFF.

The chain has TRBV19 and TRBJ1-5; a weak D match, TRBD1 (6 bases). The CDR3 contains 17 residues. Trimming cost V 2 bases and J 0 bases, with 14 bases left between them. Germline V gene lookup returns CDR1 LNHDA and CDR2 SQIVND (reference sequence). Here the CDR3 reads CASSISSTGYSNQPQHF. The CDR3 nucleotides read TGTGCCAGTAGTATATCTTCGACAGGCTATAGCAATCAGCCCCAGCATTTT.

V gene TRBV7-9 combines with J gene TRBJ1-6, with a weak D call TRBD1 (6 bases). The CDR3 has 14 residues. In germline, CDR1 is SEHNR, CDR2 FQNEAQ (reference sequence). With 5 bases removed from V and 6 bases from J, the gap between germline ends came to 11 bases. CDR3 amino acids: CASSQGHLNSPLHF. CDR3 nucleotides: TGTGCCAGCAGCCAGGGACACCTTAATTCACCCCTCCACTTT. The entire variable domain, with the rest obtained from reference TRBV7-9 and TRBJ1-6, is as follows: DTGVSQNPRHKITKRGQNVTFRCDPISEHNRLYWYRQTLGQGPEFLTYFQNEAQLEKSRLLSDRFSAERPKGSFSTLEIQRTEQGDSAMYLCASSQGHLNSPLHFGNGTRLTVT.

The CDR3 loop is CASSHRGVPIQNYGYTF. For the CDR3, the DNA is TGTGCCAGCAGTCACAGGGGAGTCCCAATCCAGAACTATGGCTACACCTTC. This chain uses TRBV6-6 with TRBJ1-2; 7 bases line up with TRBD1. V trimming: 5 bases; J trimming: 2 bases; junction bases outside the gene matches: 14. This CDR3 contains 17 residues. In germline, CDR1 is MNHNY, CDR2 SVGAGI (reference sequence).

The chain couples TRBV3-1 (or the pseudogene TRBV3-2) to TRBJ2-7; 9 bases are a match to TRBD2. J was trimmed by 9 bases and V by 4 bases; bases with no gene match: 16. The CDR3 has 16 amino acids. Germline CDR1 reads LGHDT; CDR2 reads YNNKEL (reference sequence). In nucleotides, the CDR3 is TGTGCCAGCAGCCCTGATTCGGGACTAGCTGCTTCCCTGCAGTACTTC. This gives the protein CASSPDSGLAASLQYF.

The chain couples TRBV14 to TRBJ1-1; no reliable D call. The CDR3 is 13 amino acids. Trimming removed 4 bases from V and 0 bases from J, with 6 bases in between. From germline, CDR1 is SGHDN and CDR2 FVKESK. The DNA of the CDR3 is TGTGCCAGCAGCCTACAGATGAACACTGAAGCTTTCTTT. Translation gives CASSLQMNTEAFF.

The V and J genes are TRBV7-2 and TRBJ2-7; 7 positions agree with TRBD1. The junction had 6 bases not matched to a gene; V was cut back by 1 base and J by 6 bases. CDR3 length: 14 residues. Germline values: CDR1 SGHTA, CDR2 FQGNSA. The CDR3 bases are TGTGCCAGCAGCTTAGAAAGGGGGCTAGGCGAGCAGTACTTC. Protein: CASSLERGLGEQYF.